The 18 T cell receptor beta chains below were found in one sample sequenced in a study of T cell repertoires in aging, cancer and after chemotherapy. A mixed TRB-A/B primer pool amplified rearranged TRB by multiplex touch-down PCR. TCRdb processed the multiplex PCR reads anew with MiXCR; each CDR3 protein has one entry. In the table there are some 270 distinct CDR3 sequences, 35% of which are singletons. Peripheral blood genomic DNA, not sorted cells or RNA, was the template. Material for sequencing was blood. The origin of the receptors is a human donor in good health.

This chain uses TRBV20-1 with TRBJ2-7; no reliable D call. Between the trimmed V and J ends, which lost 3 bases and 3 bases, there was a span of 9 bases. Germline values: CDR1 DFQATT, CDR2 SNEGSKA (reference sequence). There are 12 residues in the CDR3. CDR3 sequence: CSASDTFYEQYF. The CDR3 bases are TGCAGTGCTAGTGACACCTTCTACGAGCAGTACTTC.

This clonotype is large within its sample. V gene TRBV20-1 combines with J gene TRBJ2-3; 12 nucleotides match TRBD2. Trimming removed 6 bases from V and 0 bases from J; junction bases left unmatched: 10. The germline V gene encodes CDR1 DFQATT and CDR2 SNEGSKA (reference sequence). The CDR3 sequence is 17 residues long. CDR3 residues: CSASLAGGPPSTDTQYF. DNA of the CDR3: TGCAGTGCAAGTCTAGCGGGAGGGCCCCCTAGCACAGATACGCAGTATTTT.

This clonotype was observed a handful of times. This chain links TRBV18 with TRBJ1-5; D perhaps matches TRBD1 (6 bases). The CDR3 sequence is 15 residues long. Germline V gene data show CDR1 as KGHSH and CDR2 as LQKENI. V lost 4 bases and J lost 5, with 15 bases in between. DNA for the CDR3: TGTGCCAGCTCACGTTCCAGGGGTGTGGATCAGCCCCAGCATTTT. Translation: CASSRSRGVDQPQHF.

The chain employs TRBV6-5 and TRBJ2-7; 8 bases agree with TRBD1. Germline assignment: CDR1 MNHEY and CDR2 SVGAGI. This CDR3 has 13 residues. J was trimmed by 7 bases and V by 8 bases; bases with no gene match: 10. CDR3 region: CASVRTGKYEQYF. CDR3 bases: TGTGCCAGCGTACGGACAGGGAAGTATGAGCAGTACTTC.

The chain uses TRBV19 and TRBJ2-4; TRBD1 aligns across 9 bases. This CDR3 is 15 amino acids long. Looked up from germline, CDR1 is LNHDA and CDR2 is SQIVND (reference sequence). V shed 6 bases, J shed 5 bases, and the junction held 8 bases outside the gene matches. CDR3 bases: TGTGCCAGTAGAGAGGGACAGGGATTGGAAAACATTCAGTACTTC. The encoded protein is CASREGQGLENIQYF.

This clonotype is classed as hyperexpanded. The chain couples TRBV12-3 or TRBV12-4 to TRBJ2-2; weak D call: TRBD2 (5 bases). V gave up 4 bases and J gave up 5 bases, with 14 bases separating them. This CDR3 comprises 15 residues. The CDR3 sequence is CASSWVSAATGELFF. DNA of the CDR3: TGTGCCAGCAGTTGGGTTTCAGCGGCAACCGGGGAGCTGTTTTTT.

This clonotype is judged medium-sized. The chain uses TRBV7-9 and TRBJ2-1, with D hard to call. V lost 5 bases and J 9 bases, leaving 17 bases between the germline ends. The germline V gene has CDR1 SEHNR and CDR2 FQNEAQ (reference sequence). The CDR3 has 14 residues. The CDR3 loop reads CASSPTVKVAEQFF. For the CDR3, the DNA is TGTGCCAGCAGCCCTACCGTCAAAGTCGCTGAGCAGTTCTTC.

The V gene is TRBV7-3, the J gene TRBJ2-2; 8 nucleotides line up with TRBD2. V was pared by 6 bases and J by 3 bases, with 6 bases of the junction left unmatched. Germline V gene sequence: CDR1 SGHTA, CDR2 FQGTGA. The CDR3 totals 15 residues. CDR3 sequence reads: CASRLTLADTGELFF. DNA for the CDR3: TGTGCCAGCAGACTAACACTAGCGGACACCGGGGAGCTGTTTTTT. Together with reference TRBV7-3 and TRBJ2-2, the CDR3 gives the full variable domain: GAGVSQTPSNKVTEKGKYVELRCDPISGHTALYWYRQSLGQGPEFLIYFQGTGAADDSGLPNDRFFAVRPEGSVSTLKIQRTERGDSAVYLCASRLTLADTGELFFGEGSRLTVL.

This clonotype was seen only once. This chain connects TRBV30 to TRBJ2-6, with TRBD2 identical over 9 bases. The CDR3 sequence is 15 residues long. The V segment lost 6 bases and the J segment 0 bases; nucleotides outside the gene matches: 3. Germline CDR1 is GTSNPN and CDR2 is SVGIG (reference sequence). The CDR3 spells CACGLASSGANVLTF. The DNA for the CDR3 is TGTGCCTGTGGACTAGCGTCCTCTGGGGCCAACGTCCTGACTTTC.

Relative to its sample, this clonotype is hyperexpanded. This sequence joins TRBV19 and TRBJ1-2, with TRBD1 matching over 10 bases. CDR3 size: 15 residues. The junction had 8 bases not matched to a gene; V was cut back by 6 bases and J by 4 bases. Germline CDR1 LNHDA, CDR2 SQIVND (reference sequence). As DNA, the CDR3 is TGTGCCAGTAGCCTCACCGGGACAGGGGTCTATGGCTACACCTTC. Protein sequence: CASSLTGTGVYGYTF.

This rearrangement joins TRBV7-9 to TRBJ2-7; 7 nucleotides match TRBD1. This CDR3 has 13 residues. The J segment lost 2 bases and the V segment lost 5 bases, leaving 3 bases of the junction unmatched. Germline CDR1 SEHNR, CDR2 FQNEAQ (reference sequence). The CDR3 is CASSPGQPYEQYF. The DNA of the CDR3 is TGTGCCAGCAGCCCGGGACAGCCCTACGAGCAGTACTTC.

The V gene is TRBV11-1, the J gene TRBJ2-5; D remains ambiguous. Per germline, CDR1 SGHAT and CDR2 FQDESV (reference sequence). Between the trimmed V and J ends, which lost 5 bases and 1 base, there was a span of 5 bases. This CDR3 comprises 12 residues. The CDR3 nucleotides are TGTGCCAGCAGCCGGCCCCAAGAGACCCAGTACTTC. Translating it yields CASSRPQETQYF.

This clonotype is hyperexpanded within its sample. The chain couples TRBV6-5 to TRBJ2-7, with D possibly TRBD1 on 6 matching bases. Germline CDR1 reads MNHEY; CDR2 reads SVGAGI. This CDR3 has 14 residues. Trimming cost V 3 bases and J 5 bases, with 14 bases left between them. The CDR3 loop reads CASSYRRGPHEQYF. The DNA of the CDR3 is TGTGCCAGCAGTTATCGCAGGGGCCCCCACGAGCAGTACTTC.

By share of the sample, this clonotype is large. The gene calls are TRBV11-2 and TRBJ1-6; weak D call: TRBD1 (6 bases). Trimming removed 5 bases from V and 8 bases from J, with 16 bases in between. The germline gives CDR1 SGHAT, CDR2 FQNNGV. CDR3 size: 15 residues. The CDR3 DNA is TGTGCCAGCAGCCCGCCAGGGGAAGGTTATTCACCCCTCCACTTT. Protein sequence: CASSPPGEGYSPLHF.

The genes are TRBV7-9 and TRBJ1-2; D uncertain. The CDR3 covers 15 residues. The V end was cut by 3 bases, the J end by 4 bases, with 15 bases between. The germline V gene encodes CDR1 SEHNR and CDR2 FQNEAQ (reference sequence). CDR3 protein: CASSFLAELSYGYTF. CDR3 nucleotides: TGTGCCAGCAGCTTTTTGGCCGAACTTTCCTATGGCTACACCTTC.

By share, this clonotype counts as large. The chain couples TRBV10-3 to TRBJ2-7; the D is unclear. The germline V and J ends were trimmed by 4 bases and 10 bases, with 14 bases remaining between them. The germline V gene encodes CDR1 ENHRY and CDR2 SYGVKD. There are 12 residues in the CDR3. The CDR3 DNA reads TGTGCCATCAGTGCGACGGACCGTATCCAGTACTTC. Encoded protein: CAISATDRIQYF.

The genes are TRBV13 and TRBJ2-7; 11 bases align to TRBD2. From germline, CDR1 is PRHDT and CDR2 FYEKMQ (reference sequence). CDR3 size: 16 residues. With 4 bases clipped from V and 6 bases from J, the junction kept 11 bases outside the gene matches. The CDR3 DNA reads TGTGCCAGCAGCTACACCGGACTAGCGGGCGTAGGCGAGCAGTACTTC. Translating gives CASSYTGLAGVGEQYF.

A note on this clonotype: An end of the junction differs from the germline gene, which may be a read error. The rearrangement links TRBV6-5 to TRBJ2-6; TRBD1 matches 11 bases. This CDR3 is built from 16 residues. CDR1 MNHEY and CDR2 SVGAGI come from the germline V gene. The CDR3 loop is CASSPASGTGGNVLTF. As DNA, the CDR3 is TGTGCCAGCAGTCCAGCCAGCGGGACAGGGGGCAACGTCCTGACTTTC.